The 25 T cell receptor beta chains reported below all come from one sample, sequenced in a study of blood T cell repertoires in COVID-19. The assay was immunoSEQ multiplex PCR, and TCRdb's table has in-frame clones only and misses some. The top ten clones hold 4% to 5.5% of a sample with around 94,000 clones, more than 80% of them seen once. The sequenced sample was peripheral blood. These receptors came from a human donor in a cohort sampled during active COVID-19.

The CDR3 protein is CASSQEGTGARKKLFF. CDR3 in DNA: TGTGCCAGCAGCCAAGAGGGAACAGGGGCACGGAAAAAACTGTTTTTT. The V gene is TRBV4-2, the J gene TRBJ1-4; 7 positions agree with TRBD1. This CDR3 contains 16 residues. V was clipped by 0 bases and J by 9 bases; unmatched bases: 10. Germline-derived CDR1 and CDR2 are LGHNA and YNFKEQ.

V gene TRBV5-1 combines with J gene TRBJ1-6; 8 bases map to TRBD1. The V and J ends lost 0 bases and 8 bases, in that order; junction bases with no gene match: 1. The germline CDR1 and CDR2 sequences are SGHRS and YFSETQ. CDR3 length: 14 residues. The CDR3 protein is CASSLGDRHSPLHF. DNA for the CDR3: TGCGCCAGCAGCTTGGGGGACAGGCATTCACCCCTCCACTTT.

In this sample, this clone turned up once. The chain combines TRBV5-5 with TRBJ1-5; D is unclear. Germline V lookup: CDR1 SGHKS, CDR2 YYEKEE (reference sequence). CDR3 length: 14 amino acids. The V and J ends lost 1 base and 6 bases respectively, with 11 bases between them. For the CDR3, the DNA is TGTGCCAGCAGCTTGAGGGCAGGAGGTCAGCCCCAGCATTTT. Protein product: CASSLRAGGQPQHF.

V usage is TRBV24-1 and J usage is TRBJ2-2; D might be TRBD1 (6 bases). V gave up 3 bases and J gave up 6 bases, with 16 bases separating them. Germline V lookup: CDR1 KGHDR, CDR2 SFDVKD. The CDR3 is 16 residues long. The CDR3 spells CATSDREARGSGELFF. CDR3 sequence (DNA): TGTGCCACCAGTGATCGCGAGGCCAGGGGATCCGGGGAGCTGTTTTTT.

The chain carries TRBV7-8 and TRBJ1-2; 10 bases map to TRBD1. V was pared by 5 bases and J by 4 bases, with 13 bases of the junction left unmatched. Germline-derived CDR1 and CDR2 are SGHVS and FQNEAQ. The CDR3 spans 17 residues. CDR3 DNA: TGTGCCAGCAGCCCCCGCCGTGGACAGGGGGGCTCCTATGGCTACACCTTC. This translates into CASSPRRGQGGSYGYTF.

The gene calls are TRBV5-4 and TRBJ1-2; no reliable D call. Trimming cost V 4 bases and J 4 bases, with 14 bases left between them. This CDR3 is 14 amino acids long. Germline values: CDR1 SGHNT, CDR2 YYREEE (reference sequence). The CDR3 spells CASSPRVGSYGYTF. The DNA of the CDR3 is TGTGCCAGCAGCCCGCGGGTGGGGAGCTATGGCTACACCTTC.

The gene calls are TRBV12-3 or TRBV12-4 and TRBJ2-3; TRBD1 matches 8 bases. The V gene end was trimmed by 8 bases and the J gene end by 5 bases; junction bases not matched to a gene: 6. The CDR3 runs to 13 residues. Here the CDR3 reads CASRQGAVDTQYF. For the CDR3, the DNA is TGTGCCAGCCGCCAGGGGGCGGTAGATACGCAGTATTTT.

The CDR3 protein is CATSRDPPKASGYSYEQYF. In DNA, the CDR3 is TGTGCCACCAGCAGAGACCCTCCAAAGGCTAGCGGATACTCCTACGAGCAGTACTTC. The chain joins TRBV15 to TRBJ2-7; 7 nucleotides align to TRBD2. The ends lost 0 bases at V and 0 bases at J; junction bases unmatched: 14. The CDR3 contains 19 residues. Germline CDR1 and CDR2: LNHNV and YYDKDF (reference sequence).

The V and J genes are TRBV5-1 and TRBJ2-3; D is possibly TRBD1 (6 bases). Trimming took off 3 bases at V and 6 bases at J, with 17 bases between the two ends. The CDR3 runs 15 residues. CDR1 and CDR2 (germline): SGHRS, YFSETQ. CDR3: CASSSGHQIVDTQYF. CDR3 DNA sequence: TGCGCCAGCAGCTCGGGACACCAGATCGTGGATACGCAGTATTTT. The full variable domain, in which reference TRBV5-1 and TRBJ2-3 provide the parts outside the CDR3, is KAGVTQTPRYLIKTRGQQVTLSCSPISGHRSVSWYQQTPGQGLQFLFEYFSETQRNKGNFPGRFSGRQFSNSRSEMNVSTLELGDSALYLCASSSGHQIVDTQYFGPGTRLTVL.

This clone was seen a handful of times. This sequence joins TRBV7-9 and TRBJ1-5; 7 bases line up with TRBD1. The CDR3 totals 15 residues. Germline V CDR1 and CDR2: SEHNR, FQNEAQ (reference sequence). Unmatched junction bases numbered 5, after V lost 1 base and J lost 5 bases. CDR3 sequence (DNA): TGTGCCAGCAGCTTAGGTTGGCAGGGGGATCAGCCCCAGCATTTT. Its protein is CASSLGWQGDQPQHF. The full variable domain, completed using reference TRBV7-9 and TRBJ1-5, is DTGVSQNPRHKITKRGQNVTFRCDPISEHNRLYWYRQTLGQGPEFLTYFQNEAQLEKSRLLSDRFSAERPKGSFSTLEIQRTEQGDSAMYLCASSLGWQGDQPQHFGDGTRLSIL.

V gene TRBV19 combines with J gene TRBJ2-7, with 9 nucleotides matching TRBD1. Germline CDR1 and CDR2: LNHDA and SQIVND (reference sequence). Trimming removed 5 bases from V and 5 bases from J; junction bases left unmatched: 10. The CDR3 loop spans 15 amino acids. The CDR3 nucleotides read TGTGCCAGTAGTTCAACCGGGACAGGGTCTAACGAGCAGTACTTC. This codes for CASSSTGTGSNEQYF.

The V and J genes are TRBV4-1 and TRBJ2-5; D not resolved. This CDR3 has 15 amino acids. Trimming took off 1 base at V and 1 base at J, with 10 bases between the two ends. Germline loops: CDR1 MGHRA, CDR2 YSYEKL. DNA for the CDR3: TGCGCCAGCAGCCAAGGGCCGCCTCTCCAAGAGACCCAGTACTTC. This gives the protein CASSQGPPLQETQYF.

This chain connects TRBV6-5 to TRBJ1-1; 8 positions agree with TRBD1. This CDR3 has 15 amino acids. The V gene's germline CDR1 is MNHEY and CDR2 SVGAGI. V trimming: 6 bases; J trimming: 4 bases; junction bases outside the gene matches: 10. CDR3 in amino acids: CASREIGQGFTEAFF. Written as DNA, the CDR3 is TGTGCCAGCAGGGAGATAGGACAGGGTTTCACTGAAGCTTTCTTT.

The chain joins TRBV11-3 to TRBJ1-4; 8 bases fit TRBD1. This CDR3 spans 17 amino acids. V shed 2 bases, J shed 0 bases, and the junction held 5 bases outside the gene matches. Germline V CDR1 and CDR2: SGHNT, YENEEA. DNA for the CDR3: TGTGCCAGCAGCTTAAGGGGGGGACAGGCAACTAATGAAAAACTGTTTTTT. Encoded protein: CASSLRGGQATNEKLFF.

J is TRBJ1-5 and V is TRBV24-1; maybe TRBD1 (5 bases). The CDR3 has 13 amino acids. Germline V gene lookup returns CDR1 KGHDR and CDR2 SFDVKD. V was trimmed by 6 bases and J by 0 bases, leaving 5 bases between them. The CDR3 sequence: CATSRGSNQPQHF. The CDR3 DNA is TGTGCCACCAGTAGGGGTAGCAATCAGCCCCAGCATTTT.

The V and J genes are TRBV6-2 or TRBV6-3 and TRBJ2-2, with 13 bases fitting TRBD2. The V segment lost 6 bases and the J segment 5 bases; nucleotides outside the gene matches: 15. Germline-derived CDR1 and CDR2 are MNHEY and SVGEGT. This CDR3 spans 19 amino acids. The DNA of the CDR3 is TGTGCCAGCAGCTCCAACCTCCCACTAGCGGGGGGGCTTACCGGGGAGCTGTTTTTT. Its translation is CASSSNLPLAGGLTGELFF.

The chain couples TRBV2 to TRBJ2-5; the D gene is possibly TRBD2 (5 bases). The CDR3 has 14 residues. From germline, CDR1 is SNHLY and CDR2 FYNNEI. Trimming took off 7 bases at V and 4 bases at J, with 16 bases between the two ends. The CDR3 nucleotides read TGTGCCAGCAAAGCAGGACTCCCTTCAGAGACCCAGTACTTC. Its protein product is CASKAGLPSETQYF.

The V and J genes are TRBV19 and TRBJ1-5; tentative D call: TRBD1 (6 bases). Germline values: CDR1 LNHDA, CDR2 SQIVND (reference sequence). V gave up 1 base and J gave up 7 bases, with 14 bases separating them. CDR3 length: 15 residues. The CDR3: CASSIGSQGPQPQHF. The CDR3 DNA is TGTGCCAGTAGTATAGGATCACAGGGCCCCCAGCCCCAGCATTTT.

The V call is TRBV5-1, the J call TRBJ1-1; 8 positions match TRBD1. J lost 2 bases, V lost 4 bases, and 4 bases had no gene match. Germline V gene lookup returns CDR1 SGHRS and CDR2 YFSETQ. The length of the CDR3 is 14 residues. The CDR3 reads CASSADRANTEAFF. DNA for the CDR3: TGCGCCAGCAGCGCGGACAGGGCCAACACTGAAGCTTTCTTT. Filled out from reference TRBV5-1 and TRBJ1-1, the complete variable domain reads KAGVTQTPRYLIKTRGQQVTLSCSPISGHRSVSWYQQTPGQGLQFLFEYFSETQRNKGNFPGRFSGRQFSNSRSEMNVSTLELGDSALYLCASSADRANTEAFFGQGTRLTVV.

J is TRBJ1-6 and V is TRBV18, with 10 bases identical to TRBD1. Germline-derived CDR1 and CDR2 are KGHSH and LQKENI. J gave up 8 bases and V 4 bases, and 8 bases lay outside the gene matches. This CDR3 is 16 amino acids long. The CDR3 bases are TGTGCCAGCTCACAAGGACAGGGGGGTAACTATTCACCCCTCCACTTT. Translation gives CASSQGQGGNYSPLHF.

The table lists this clone with a few counts. The gene calls are TRBV27 and TRBJ2-6; perhaps TRBD1 as D (6 bases). Germline CDR1 and CDR2: MNHEY and SMNVEV (reference sequence). Trimming removed 7 bases from V and 0 bases from J, with 10 bases in between. The CDR3 sequence is 15 residues long. DNA of the CDR3: TGTGCCAGCAACCCCAGGGGCTCTGGGGCCAACGTCCTGACTTTC. It encodes CASNPRGSGANVLTF.

The chain joins TRBV24-1 to TRBJ2-1; 14 bases are shared with TRBD2. Germline CDR1 KGHDR, CDR2 SFDVKD. This CDR3 has 18 amino acids. The V gene end was trimmed by 3 bases and the J gene end by 3 bases; junction bases not matched to a gene: 6. CDR3 bases: TGTGCCACCAGTGATCCCGGACTAGCGGGGGGCCACTACAATGAGCAGTTCTTC. It translates to CATSDPGLAGGHYNEQFF.

The chain has TRBV4-1 and TRBJ2-3; 8 bases line up with TRBD1. CDR1 and CDR2 from the germline V gene are MGHRA and YSYEKL. V shed 5 bases and J 10 bases; nucleotides not matched to a gene: 11. The CDR3 has 14 amino acids. The CDR3, as DNA: TGCGCCAGCAGCACTTGGACAGGGAGCCGATCGCAGTATTTT. The encoded protein is CASSTWTGSRSQYF.

The chain is built from TRBV10-2 and TRBJ1-2; no clear D gene. Germline CDR1 WSHSY, CDR2 SAAADI. The CDR3 spans 12 residues. The ends were cut back, 6 bases at V and 4 bases at J, with 9 bases in the middle. The DNA of the CDR3 is TGCGCCAGCAGAACAGATTCCTATGGCTACACCTTC. It encodes CASRTDSYGYTF.

The chain employs TRBV27 and TRBJ2-1, with TRBD2 matching over 12 bases. This CDR3 has 17 amino acids. Per germline, CDR1 MNHEY and CDR2 SMNVEV (reference sequence). With V trimmed by 5 bases and J by 7 bases, 12 bases remained unmatched. CDR3 sequence: CASSNQPTSGGRNEQFF. The CDR3 region has the DNA TGTGCCAGCAGTAACCAACCCACTAGCGGGGGGAGGAATGAGCAGTTCTTC.